This TCR beta chain came from a study of a mutant IDH1 vaccine in newly diagnosed glioma. Study information: The therapy given earlier, which was standard therapy, consisted of radiotherapy, temozolomide, or both, and most of the patients received both.

This clone was detected once. Its antigen is not known. The CDR3 spans 15 residues. V was pared by 4 bases and J by 5 bases, with 10 bases of the junction left unmatched. Germline-derived CDR1 and CDR2 are PRHDT and FYEKMQ (reference sequence). Time point meaning: week 35, safety follow-up. Each dose delivered 300 ug of mutant IDH1 20-mer peptide subcutaneously with imiquimod. The table came from immunoSEQ multiplex PCR; TCRdb's copy has only in-frame clones and leaves some out. Among around 26,000 clones, over 80% were seen once, and the ten largest hold about a third. The sequence was collected from a young man with glioma. The chain employs TRBV13 and TRBJ2-7, with TRBD1 matching 8 bases. Source: PBMCs, taken from a glioma patient whose treatment included an IDH1 peptide vaccine. CDR3 protein: CASSYEGQGVDEQYF. The CDR3 nucleotides read TGTGCCAGCAGCTACGAAGGACAGGGCGTCGACGAGCAGTACTTC.